This record looks at one T cell receptor beta chain sequence and its context. This clonotype was seen at least ten times. Its target antigen remains unknown. Per-base quality was not reported, and no clone a single base away is much larger than it. The sample comes from a study of read filtering for tumor transcriptome and immune sequencing (dated by TCRdb to about 2020). Broadly, across the study: The cohort consisted of under 20 male and over eleven female patients, with a mean age of roughly 67 years and an age range of about 40 to 90. By revised international staging, about 8 patients were R-ISS I, over 15 were R-ISS II and 7 were R-ISS III. After DNase treatment, whole-transcriptome libraries were prepared using the TruSeq RNA Access Library Prep Kit. TCR-region mapped reads per sample ranged from about 4 to 10.27 million with IR-seq versus only about 80 to 1,300 with RNA-seq. The study compared TCR repertoires from targeted immune repertoire sequencing and bulk whole-transcriptome sequencing run on the same bone marrow samples. As a main aim, a read-filtering strategy for immune repertoire data was addressed, with the specific question being whether clonotypes supported by a single read should be removed.

TCR libraries were constructed from about 400 ng RNA using the Immunoverse kit, and molecular barcoded adaptors covering alpha/delta and beta/gamma chains were employed. TCR library preparation used the same RNA that went into transcriptome sequencing. TCR libraries were sequenced on an Illumina HiSeq 4000 with 2 x 150 cycles. As for the authors' bioinformatics: TCR reads were aligned to human V, D, J and C references and assembled into CDR3 clonotypes with MiXCR, including quality filtering and error correction. Clonotype counts and gene usage diversity were analyzed with the tcR package in R. For inspection of raw mapping reads, RNA-seq reads were mapped by STAR aligner version 2.5.3a onto GRCh37 of the human genome. To test how sequencing depth affected the clonotypes detected, IR-seq fastq files were randomly downsampled with Seqtk 1.3. The public reads were run again by TCRdb, first through fastp at Q25 and then through MiXCR, and only productive beta chains were kept. Each CDR3 protein gets just one entry, which takes the most common genes and DNA from the rows behind it. The V and J calls follow TCRdb's processing rather than the paper's. In all, the sample holds around 40,000 distinct CDR3 sequences, and over 9.5% of those were seen once. The ten largest clones take up around 32% of the sample.

Each patient had bone marrow sampled at the time of active disease. Ficoll-Hypaque density gradient centrifugation was used to isolate the bone marrow mononuclear cells. To remove myeloma plasma cells, the cells were labeled with CD138 magnetic microbeads on a MACS separator, and CD138-negative cells were then collected by negative selection. Flow cytometry with CD138 antibodies on an Attune NxT was used to check how pure the isolated cells were. Total RNA was extracted using TRIzol reagent and was quantified on a NanoDrop spectrophotometer. Paired RNA-seq and IR-seq were performed on the CD138-negative bone marrow sample of each patient. The CDR3 starts with the cysteine, ends with the phenylalanine, and has 11 residues. The read is trimmed to its CDR3 DNA, 33 bases read in frame from base 1. V drops 0 bases and J drops 6 bases, leaving 2 bases in between. CDR1 is given as LGHDT and CDR2 as YNNKEL, both from the germline V gene (reference sequence).

The study at large found these results: The correlation between IR-seq and RNA-seq shared clonotype proportions rose when single-read clonotypes were removed. Rather than purified T cells, the sorted CD138-negative fraction was a mixed bone marrow immune population. Clonotypes were captured by IR-seq at much higher depth and more reliably than by RNA-seq, and smaller IR-seq throughput was sufficient for identification of most shared clonotypes. In IR-seq, single-read clonotypes were approximately 80% of clonotypes but around 3.2% of total reads; in RNA-seq they were approximately 73% of clonotypes and 35% to 45% of reads.

The receptor chain draws on TRBV3-1 and TRBJ1-2, with no reliable assignment of the D segment. Material: a population of CD138-negative cells sorted from bone marrow. Interpreted using the paper, the cell subset or site label stands for: bone marrow mononuclear cells depleted of CD138+ plasma/myeloma cells by negative magnetic selection. This receptor was obtained from a donor aged 40 or over with multiple myeloma. The DNA reads as follows: TGTGCCAGCAGCCAAGATGATGGCTACACCTTC. This codes for CASSQDDGYTF.